The T cell receptor (beta chain) under discussion was sequenced for a study of T cell responses to AZD1222 COVID-19 vaccine. J lost 7 bases, V lost 6 bases, and 6 bases had no gene match. CDR3 length equals 14 residues. Per the germline V gene, CDR1 is MDHEN and CDR2 is SYDVKM. The repertoire was sequenced with immunoSEQ multiplex PCR; TCRdb's copy has only in-frame clones and lacks some. Among roughly 56,000 clones, 70% to 90% were seen once, and the ten largest hold approximately 16%. Findings and caveats of the study: White British donors predominated, females outnumbered males, and clonal diversity was possibly underestimated. Baseline testing showed seropositivity in only a handful of AZD1222 recipients. Spike as a whole was targeted by vaccine-associated CD4 TCRs, dominant at 160-218 and 743-854.

Note on this clone: What it binds is not known.

V gene TRBV28 combines with J gene TRBJ2-1; 10 bases are a match to TRBD2. Sequenced material: peripheral blood, taken on day 0 of AZD1222 vaccination. The TCR comes from an adult in good health. This CDR3 is CASRASGGGNEQFF. The CDR3 region has the DNA TGTGCCAGCAGGGCTAGCGGGGGTGGGAATGAGCAGTTCTTC. The complete variable domain, with remaining parts taken from reference TRBV28 and TRBJ2-1, reads DVKVTQSSRYLVKRTGEKVFLECVQDMDHENMFWYRQDPGLGLRLIYFSYDVKMKEKGDIPEGYSVSREKKERFSLILESASTNQTSMYLCASRASGGGNEQFFGPGTRLTVL.